This TCR beta chain was recovered during a study of T cell responses to AZD1222 COVID-19 vaccine. For this clone: As yet, its antigen is unknown.

Method: immunoSEQ multiplex PCR; TCRdb's copy keeps in-frame clones and lacks some. The data show approximately 150,000 clones, with roughly nine tenths seen just once and less than 1.5% held by the top ten. Study conclusions and caveats: Unmutated variant regions reportedly attract nearly half of all spike-specific TCRs. Two AZD1222 doses significantly raised spike-specific TCR breadth and depth over controls. The donor cohort was predominantly white British with a female majority, and clonal diversity may have been underestimated. Regions 160-218 and 743-854 dominated among vaccine-associated CD4 TCRs spanning spike.

CDR1 KGHDR and CDR2 SFDVKD come from the germline V gene. Trimming shortened V by 12 bases and J by 0 bases, and 19 bases separated the two germline ends. The CDR3 runs 16 residues. The TCR comes from an adult who received the AZD1222 COVID-19 vaccine. The V and J genes are TRBV24-1 and TRBJ2-2; tentatively, D is TRBD2 (7 bases). The source material was peripheral blood, sampled 28 days after the second AZD1222 dose. The CDR3 nucleotides read TGTGCCGTCCAAGGGGGGGGAGGGCCGAACACCGGGGAGCTGTTTTTT. This encodes CAVQGGGGPNTGELFF.